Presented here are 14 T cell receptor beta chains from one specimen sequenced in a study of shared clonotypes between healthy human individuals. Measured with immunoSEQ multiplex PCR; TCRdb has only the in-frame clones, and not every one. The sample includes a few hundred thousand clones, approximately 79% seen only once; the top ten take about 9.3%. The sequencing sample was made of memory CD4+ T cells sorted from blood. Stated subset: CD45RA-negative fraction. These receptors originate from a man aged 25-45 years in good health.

CDR3: CASSYSGQDYGYTF. CDR3 bases: TGCGCCAGCAGCTACTCCGGACAGGACTATGGCTACACCTTC. V and J are TRBV5-1 and TRBJ1-2, with 7 bases that match TRBD1. The length of the CDR3 is 14 residues. Germline V lookup: CDR1 SGHRS, CDR2 YFSETQ. The junction had 5 bases not matched to a gene; V was cut back by 3 bases and J by 3 bases.

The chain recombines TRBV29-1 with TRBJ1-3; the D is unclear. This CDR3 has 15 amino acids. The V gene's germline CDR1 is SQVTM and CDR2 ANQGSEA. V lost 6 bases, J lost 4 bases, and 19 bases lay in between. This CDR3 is CSVADRSARGNTIYF. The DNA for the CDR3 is TGCAGCGTCGCGGATCGGAGCGCGCGCGGAAACACCATATATTTT.

This chain's CDR3 is CASSHRYTGELFF. CDR3 in DNA: TGTGCCAGCAGCCACCGTTACACCGGGGAGCTGTTTTTT. This sequence joins TRBV14 and TRBJ2-2; D unresolved. The CDR3 extends over 13 amino acids. Trimming shortened V by 3 bases and J by 3 bases, and 5 bases separated the two germline ends. Germline CDR1 SGHDN, CDR2 FVKESK.

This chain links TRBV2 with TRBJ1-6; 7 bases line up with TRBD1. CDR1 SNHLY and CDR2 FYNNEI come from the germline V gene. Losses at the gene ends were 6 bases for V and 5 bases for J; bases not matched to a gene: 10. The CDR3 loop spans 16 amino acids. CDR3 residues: CASRQGTHGHNSPLHF. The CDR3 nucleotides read TGTGCCAGCAGACAGGGGACCCACGGACATAATTCACCCCTCCACTTT.

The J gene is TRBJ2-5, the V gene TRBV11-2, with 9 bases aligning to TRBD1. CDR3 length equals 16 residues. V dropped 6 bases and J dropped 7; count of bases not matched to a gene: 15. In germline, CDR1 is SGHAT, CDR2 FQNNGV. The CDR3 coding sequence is TGTGCCAGCAGTTTCAGACAGGGGGGGACCCCAGGGACCCAGTACTTC. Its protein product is CASSFRQGGTPGTQYF.

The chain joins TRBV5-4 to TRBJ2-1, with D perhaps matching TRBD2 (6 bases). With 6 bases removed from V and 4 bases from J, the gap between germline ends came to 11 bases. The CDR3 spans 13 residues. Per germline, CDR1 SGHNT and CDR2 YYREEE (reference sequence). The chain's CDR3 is CASTPDYYNEQFF. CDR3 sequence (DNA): TGTGCCAGCACCCCGGACTATTACAATGAGCAGTTCTTC.

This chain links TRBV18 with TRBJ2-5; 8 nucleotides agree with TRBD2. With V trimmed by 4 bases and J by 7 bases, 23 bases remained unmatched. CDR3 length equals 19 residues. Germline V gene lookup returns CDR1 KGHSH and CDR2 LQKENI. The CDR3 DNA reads TGTGCCAGCTCACAGCACCGGGGGGGGCTAGCGGCTCAGGATGCGACCCAGTACTTC. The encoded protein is CASSQHRGGLAAQDATQYF.

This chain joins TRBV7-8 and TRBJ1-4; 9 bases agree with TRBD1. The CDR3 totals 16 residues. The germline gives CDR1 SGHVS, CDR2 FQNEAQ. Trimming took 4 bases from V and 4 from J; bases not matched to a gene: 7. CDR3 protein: CASSWSVTGGNEKLFF. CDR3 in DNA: TGTGCCAGCAGCTGGAGTGTGACAGGGGGTAATGAAAAACTGTTTTTT.

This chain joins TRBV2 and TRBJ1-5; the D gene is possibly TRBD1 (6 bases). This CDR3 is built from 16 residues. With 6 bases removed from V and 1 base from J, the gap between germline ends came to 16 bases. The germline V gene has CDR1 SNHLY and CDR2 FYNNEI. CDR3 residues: CASRPTGILSNQPQHF. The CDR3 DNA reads TGTGCCAGCAGGCCCACAGGGATTTTAAGCAATCAGCCCCAGCATTTT.

The DNA of the CDR3 is TGTGCCAGTCGAATAACAGGGTCAGATCAGCCCCAGCATTTT. Translation gives CASRITGSDQPQHF. The chain has TRBV19 and TRBJ1-5; perhaps TRBD1 as D (6 bases). Trimming removed 8 bases at V and 5 bases at J, with 16 bases between. Germline CDR1 reads LNHDA; CDR2 reads SQIVND (reference sequence). The CDR3 is made up of 14 amino acids.

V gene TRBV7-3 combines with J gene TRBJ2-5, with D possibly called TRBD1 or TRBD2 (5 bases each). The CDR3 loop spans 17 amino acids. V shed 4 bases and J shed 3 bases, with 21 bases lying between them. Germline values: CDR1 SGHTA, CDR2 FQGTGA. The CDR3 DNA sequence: TGTGCCAGCAGCTATTATAAGGGCGTGGGGGAAGAAGAGACCCAGTACTTC. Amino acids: CASSYYKGVGEEETQYF.

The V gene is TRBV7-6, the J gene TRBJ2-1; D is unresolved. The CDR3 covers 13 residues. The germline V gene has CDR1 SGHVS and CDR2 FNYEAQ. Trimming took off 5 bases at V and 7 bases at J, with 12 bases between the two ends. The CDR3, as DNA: TGTGCCAGCAGCCTCCGAACCACGAATGAGCAGTTCTTC. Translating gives CASSLRTTNEQFF. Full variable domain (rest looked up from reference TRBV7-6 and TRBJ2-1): GAGVSQSPRYKVTKRGQDVALRCDPISGHVSLYWYRQALGQGPEFLTYFNYEAQQDKSGLPNDRFSAERPEGSISTLTIQRTEQRDSAMYRCASSLRTTNEQFFGPGTRLTVL.

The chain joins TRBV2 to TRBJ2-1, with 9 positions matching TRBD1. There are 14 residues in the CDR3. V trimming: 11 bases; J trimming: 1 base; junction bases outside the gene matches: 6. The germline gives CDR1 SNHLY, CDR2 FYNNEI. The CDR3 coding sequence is TGTGCCTTCGCTGGACAGGGGTCCTACAATGAGCAGTTCTTC. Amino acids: CAFAGQGSYNEQFF.

The CDR3 nucleotides are TGTGCCAGAAGCTTGGAAGGAGCATTAGGGAGGAACACTGAAGCTTTCTTT. Translating gives CARSLEGALGRNTEAFF. V and J are TRBV5-3 and TRBJ1-1; unclear D gene. TRBV5-3 carries the ORF label, with uncertain function. This CDR3 spans 17 amino acids. V was trimmed by 0 bases and J by 1 base, leaving 16 bases between them.